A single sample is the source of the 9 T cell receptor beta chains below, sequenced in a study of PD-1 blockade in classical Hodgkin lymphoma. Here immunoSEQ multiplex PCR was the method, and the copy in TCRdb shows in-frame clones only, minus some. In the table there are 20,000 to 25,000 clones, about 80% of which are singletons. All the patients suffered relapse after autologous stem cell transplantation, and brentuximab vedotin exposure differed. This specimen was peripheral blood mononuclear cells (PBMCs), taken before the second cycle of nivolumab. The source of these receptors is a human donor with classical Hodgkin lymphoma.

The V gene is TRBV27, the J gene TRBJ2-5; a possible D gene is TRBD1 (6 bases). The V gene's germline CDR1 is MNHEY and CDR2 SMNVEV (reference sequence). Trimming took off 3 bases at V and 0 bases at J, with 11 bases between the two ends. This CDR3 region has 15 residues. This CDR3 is CASSFRRDNQETQYF. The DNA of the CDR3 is TGTGCCAGCAGTTTCCGCCGGGACAACCAAGAGACCCAGTACTTC.

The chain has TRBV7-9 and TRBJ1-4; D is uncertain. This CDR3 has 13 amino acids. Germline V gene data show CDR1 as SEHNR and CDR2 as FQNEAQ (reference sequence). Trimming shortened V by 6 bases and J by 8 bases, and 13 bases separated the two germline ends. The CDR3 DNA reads TGTGCCAGCAGAACAAAGGGCTCGGAAAAACTGTTTTTT. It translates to CASRTKGSEKLFF.

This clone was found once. The CDR3 is CASSYGQKDYEQYF. CDR3 DNA sequence: TGTGCCAGCAGTTACGGACAGAAAGACTACGAGCAGTACTTC. The gene calls are TRBV9 and TRBJ2-7; the D gene is possibly TRBD1 (6 bases). V gave up 5 bases and J gave up 3 bases, with 15 bases separating them. Germline CDR1 SGDLS, CDR2 YYNGEE. The CDR3 is made up of 14 amino acids.

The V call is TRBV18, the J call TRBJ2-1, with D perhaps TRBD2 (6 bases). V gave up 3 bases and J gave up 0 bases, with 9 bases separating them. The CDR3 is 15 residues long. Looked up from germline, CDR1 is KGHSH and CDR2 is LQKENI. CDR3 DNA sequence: TGTGCCAGCTCACCGCGGGGAGACTCCTACAATGAGCAGTTCTTC. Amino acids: CASSPRGDSYNEQFF. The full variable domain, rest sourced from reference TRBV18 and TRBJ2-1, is NAGVMQNPRHLVRRRGQEARLRCSPMKGHSHVYWYRQLPEEGLKFMVYLQKENIIDESGMPKERFSAEFPKEGPSILRIQQVVRGDSAAYFCASSPRGDSYNEQFFGPGTRLTVL.

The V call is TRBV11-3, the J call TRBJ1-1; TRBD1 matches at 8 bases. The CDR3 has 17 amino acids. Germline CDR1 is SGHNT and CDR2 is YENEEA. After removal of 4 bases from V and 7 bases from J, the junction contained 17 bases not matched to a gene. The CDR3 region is CASSSFSYKQGGSEAFF. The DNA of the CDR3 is TGTGCCAGCAGCTCTTTTTCTTACAAACAGGGGGGAAGTGAAGCTTTCTTT.

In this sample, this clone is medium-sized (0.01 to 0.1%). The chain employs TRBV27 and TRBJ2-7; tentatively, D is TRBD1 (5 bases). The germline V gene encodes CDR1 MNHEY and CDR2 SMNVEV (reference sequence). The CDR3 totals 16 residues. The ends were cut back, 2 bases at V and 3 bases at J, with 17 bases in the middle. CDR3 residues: CASSLGDPGAGYEQYF. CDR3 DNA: TGTGCCAGCAGTTTAGGGGATCCTGGGGCCGGCTACGAGCAGTACTTC.

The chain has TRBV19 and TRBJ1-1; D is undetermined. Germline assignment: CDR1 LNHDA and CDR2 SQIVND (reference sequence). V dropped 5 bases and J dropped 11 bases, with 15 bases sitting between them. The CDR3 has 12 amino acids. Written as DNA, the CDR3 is TGTGCCAGTAGTCCAGGCCCCTCGGCGGCTTTCTTT. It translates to CASSPGPSAAFF. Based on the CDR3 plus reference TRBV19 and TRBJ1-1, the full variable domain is DGGITQSPKYLFRKEGQNVTLSCEQNLNHDAMYWYRQDPGQGLRLIYYSQIVNDFQKGDIAEGYSVSREKKESFPLTVTSAQKNPTAFYLCASSPGPSAAFFGQGTRLTVV.

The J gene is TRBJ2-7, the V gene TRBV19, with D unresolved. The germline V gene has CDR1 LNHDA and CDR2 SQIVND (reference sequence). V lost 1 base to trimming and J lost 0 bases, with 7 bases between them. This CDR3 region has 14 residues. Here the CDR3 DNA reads TGTGCCAGTAGTATAGTCGCAGGCTCCTACGAGCAGTACTTC. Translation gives CASSIVAGSYEQYF. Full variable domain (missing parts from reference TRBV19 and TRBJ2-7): DGGITQSPKYLFRKEGQNVTLSCEQNLNHDAMYWYRQDPGQGLRLIYYSQIVNDFQKGDIAEGYSVSREKKESFPLTVTSAQKNPTAFYLCASSIVAGSYEQYFGPGTRLTVT.

CDR3 DNA: TGTGCCAGCAGCTCCATTCAACAGGGGGGATACTCTGGGGCCAACGTCCTGACTTTC. This gives the protein CASSSIQQGGYSGANVLTF. The chain couples TRBV5-6 to TRBJ2-6; 8 positions agree with TRBD1. The CDR3 loop spans 19 amino acids. Germline loops: CDR1 SGHDT, CDR2 YYEEEE. V gave up 3 bases and J gave up 0 bases; unmatched junction bases: 11.